A selection of T cell receptor beta chains follows, all from one sample in a study of PD-1 blockade in classical Hodgkin lymphoma. The method was immunoSEQ multiplex PCR; TCRdb's version includes in-frame clones alone and lacks a portion of them. The sample has under 25,000 clones, over 60% seen once; the top ten hold around 21%. The sample here was peripheral blood mononuclear cells (PBMCs), taken before the fourth cycle of nivolumab. All receptors derive from a human donor with classical Hodgkin lymphoma. Each CDR3 is given with its conserved first and last residue. A D gene is named only where the DNA matches it firmly. A clone size is listed for some rows: how often the clone was seen (once, few, many), or a class if it is expanded.

j_gene	abundance	v_gene	d_gene	CDR3nt	CDR3aa
TRBJ2-4	.	TRBV6-6	TRBD1	TGTGCCAGCAGTTCTCGACAGGGGGGTAACATTCAGTACTTC	CASSSRQGGNIQYF
TRBJ2-6	.	TRBV7-9	.	TGTGCCAGCAGCTTAGCACAGCTGGTCGGGGCCAACGTCCTGACTTTC	CASSLAQLVGANVLTF
TRBJ2-5	.	TRBV7-7	.	TGTGCCAGCAGCCCCAATCTAGGAATAGGCGAGACCCAGTACTTC	CASSPNLGIGETQYF
TRBJ2-1	.	TRBV5-4	TRBD1	TGTGCCAGCAGGTACGGACAGGGAGTGAGCTACAATGAGCAGTTCTTC	CASRYGQGVSYNEQFF
TRBJ2-5	once	TRBV2	.	TGTGCCAGCAGTTTACAGGGAACGATCCAAGAGACCCAGTACTTC	CASSLQGTIQETQYF
TRBJ1-1	.	TRBV28	TRBD1	TGTGCCAGCAGTTTGTGGACAGGGGGCGTGAGAACTGAAGCTTTCTTT	CASSLWTGGVRTEAFF
TRBJ1-1	.	TRBV7-9	.	TGTGCCAGCAGTAGTCAGGGCCGCACTGAAGCTTTCTTT	CASSSQGRTEAFF
TRBJ1-2	.	TRBV6-6	.	TGTGCCAGCAGTCACCCCTCAGCTACTAACTATGGCTACACCTTC	CASSHPSATNYGYTF
TRBJ2-2	few	TRBV19	.	TGTGCCAGTAGTACCCACACGAGCGGGGAGCTGTTTTTT	CASSTHTSGELFF
TRBJ2-7	.	TRBV5-1	.	TGCGCCAGCAGCTTGACAGCTCCCTACGAGCAGTACTTC	CASSLTAPYEQYF
TRBJ1-2	.	TRBV10-3	.	TGTGCCATCAGTGAGTCTATGCGCTACACCTTC	CAISESMRYTF
TRBJ2-3	.	TRBV4-3	.	TGCGCCAGCAGCCGCATGGGGACGCAGTATTTT	CASSRMGTQYF
TRBJ1-6	.	TRBV19	.	TGTGCCAGTAGTATACTGTGGGGCCAGAATTCACCCCTCCACTTT	CASSILWGQNSPLHF
TRBJ2-5	.	TRBV4-3	TRBD2	TGCGCCAGCAGCCAAGAAGCTAGCGGGGGGGTGCAAGAGACCCAGTACTTC	CASSQEASGGVQETQYF
TRBJ1-1	few	TRBV18	.	TGTGCCAGCTCACTCCAGGAGAACACTGAAGCTTTCTTT	CASSLQENTEAFF
TRBJ2-7	.	TRBV21-1	.	TGTGCCAGCAGCAAAGGACAGGGTCTTCCTTACTACGAGCAGTACTTC	CASSKGQGLPYYEQYF
TRBJ2-6	.	TRBV5-4	.	TGTGCCAGCAGCTTGCCACAGGGCCACTCTGGGGCCAACGTCCTGACTTTC	CASSLPQGHSGANVLTF
TRBJ1-4	few	TRBV4-3	.	TGCGCCAGCAGCCAAGATGGGGTTCTCTCGGGAACTAATGAAAAACTGTTTTTT	CASSQDGVLSGTNEKLFF
TRBJ1-2	.	TRBV12-5	.	TGTGCTAGTGGTTTGGGTCAGGGGTATGGCTACACCTTC	CASGLGQGYGYTF
TRBJ2-7	.	TRBV7-3	.	TGTGCCAGCAGCTTAGTGGGCGGGGGCGGACACGAGCAGTACTTC	CASSLVGGGGHEQYF
TRBJ2-7	.	TRBV10-3	.	TGTGCCATCAGCGCACCCGGCCGCAGCCCCTACGAGCAGTACTTC	CAISAPGRSPYEQYF
TRBJ1-1	.	TRBV30	.	TGTGCCTGGAGTCGAGTAGATTTGAACACTGAAGCTTTCTTT	CAWSRVDLNTEAFF
TRBJ2-2	few	TRBV21-1	.	TGTGCCAGCAGCAAATTAGCCCGGGACAGGAGAGATCCGAACACCGGGGAGCTGTTTTTT	CASSKLARDRRDPNTGELFF
TRBJ2-1	few	TRBV10-3	.	TGTGCCATCAGTGAGTCGACGGCGGGGGCAGGGGAGCAGTTCTTC	CAISESTAGAGEQFF
TRBJ1-3	.	TRBV18	.	TGTGCCAGCTCACCACGAGAACGGTCTGGAAACACCATATATTTT	CASSPRERSGNTIYF
TRBJ1-5	few	TRBV10-3	TRBD1	TGTGCCATCAGCGGACAGGGGCAAGGTCAGCCCCAGCATTTT	CAISGQGQGQPQHF
TRBJ2-7	.	TRBV7-2	.	TGTGCCAGCAGCTCCCTGGACGGCGACGAGCAGTACTTC	CASSSLDGDEQYF
TRBJ1-4	.	TRBV6-1	.	TGTGCCAGCGGACGCCCCGGTGCTGGGGATGAAAAACTGTTTTTT	CASGRPGAGDEKLFF
TRBJ1-4	few	TRBV5-1	TRBD1	TGCGCCAGCAGCTCCGGACAGGGTACTCAGAATGAAAAACTGTTTTTT	CASSSGQGTQNEKLFF
TRBJ2-3	.	TRBV10-3	.	TGTGCCATCAGTGGGGCATACAGCACAGATACGCAGTATTTT	CAISGAYSTDTQYF
TRBJ1-6	.	TRBV7-8	TRBD1	TGTGCCAGCAGCTTAGTTGGCGGGACAGGGTATAATTCACCCCTCCACTTT	CASSLVGGTGYNSPLHF
TRBJ1-5	few	TRBV4-3	TRBD1	TGCGCCAGCAGCCAGGACAGGGGAGGATACCAGCCCCAGCATTTT	CASSQDRGGYQPQHF
TRBJ1-6	.	TRBV28	.	TGTGCCAGCAGTACCGATTGGTCACCCCTCCACTTT	CASSTDWSPLHF
TRBJ2-3	.	TRBV5-6	.	TGTGCCAGCAGCTCGCGGGGATTTTCGGATACGCAGTATTTT	CASSSRGFSDTQYF
TRBJ1-5	.	TRBV27	.	TGTGCCAGCAAGACGGGGGGAATTAGCAATCAGCCCCAGCATTTT	CASKTGGISNQPQHF
TRBJ1-6	.	TRBV30	.	TGTGCCTGGAGTGATCGGGGCCTGTATAATTCACCCCTCCACTTT	CAWSDRGLYNSPLHF
TRBJ2-1	.	TRBV2	.	TGTGCCAGCACCAGCGGCAGCTCCTACAATGAGCAGTTCTTC	CASTSGSSYNEQFF
TRBJ1-1	.	TRBV15	TRBD1	TGTGCCACCAGCATAACAGGGGGTCGAACTGAAGCTTTCTTT	CATSITGGRTEAFF
TRBJ2-1	.	TRBV28	TRBD2	TGTGCCAGCAGTCTAGCGGGAGAAGTCCATGAGCAGTTCTTC	CASSLAGEVHEQFF
TRBJ1-5	.	TRBV7-2	.	TGTGCCAGCAGCTTAAGGACCGCGGGGGGTAGTCGGAGCAATCAGCCCCAGCATTTT	CASSLRTAGGSRSNQPQHF
TRBJ1-5	few	TRBV6-5	.	TGTGCCAGCAGTTACATGGGGGATCAGCCCCAGCATTTT	CASSYMGDQPQHF
TRBJ1-1	once	TRBV5-1	.	TGCGCCAGCAGCCCCTCGGGACACACTGAAGCTTTCTTT	CASSPSGHTEAFF
TRBJ2-7	.	TRBV7-9	.	TGTGCCAGCAGCTCCTTGCGGGGTAGCTCCTACGAGCAGTACTTC	CASSSLRGSSYEQYF
TRBJ2-3	.	TRBV7-9	TRBD1	TGTGCCAGCAGCACCGGGACAGGGTCAGATACGCAGTATTTT	CASSTGTGSDTQYF
TRBJ2-5	few	TRBV11-1	.	TGTGCCAGCAGCTTATATGGGGCTGCTGAGGCCCAGTACTTC	CASSLYGAAEAQYF
TRBJ2-1	large	TRBV6-6	.	TGTGCCAGCAGTACTTACAATGAGCAGTTCTTC	CASSTYNEQFF
TRBJ1-2	few	TRBV28	TRBD1	TGTGCCAGCAGTTTACCGAGACAGGGCTATGGCTACACCTTC	CASSLPRQGYGYTF
TRBJ2-7	.	TRBV28	.	TGTGCCAGCACCCACCGGGACACTCAATGGGGCCTCGAGCAGTACTTC	CASTHRDTQWGLEQYF
TRBJ1-1	.	TRBV5-1	TRBD1	TGCGCCAGCAGCTCTGGACAGGGGAACACTGAAGCTTTCTTT	CASSSGQGNTEAFF